Sequencing of this TCR beta chain was carried out in a study of vaccination effects on CD4 cells after COVID-19. Overall study: Following the second dose by a median of 72 days, the post-vaccine samples were obtained.

Ahead of sequencing, the ViraFEST assay grew antigen-specific CD4+ T cells using viral peptide pools. Subsequent to 10 days of culture, CD4+ T cells were isolated. Two doses of BNT162b2 or mRNA-1273 vaccine were administered to participants. Concerning this clone: Its specificity is not known.

Profiled with immunoSEQ multiplex PCR; TCRdb holds only in-frame clones, not every one. Among fewer than 25,000 clones, over 70% were seen once, and the ten largest hold approximately 7.8%. Study-wide results and caveats: Clones of infection and vaccine origin contracted markedly late after vaccination.

CDR1 is SGHRS, CDR2 YFSETQ, per germline. Trimming took 0 bases from V and 5 from J, leaving 5 bases between them. The length of the CDR3 is 12 residues. The V call is TRBV5-1, the J call TRBJ2-5; the D is unclear. The TCR comes from a human donor who received a COVID-19 vaccine. The material was CD4+ T cells from PBMCs cultured with SARS-CoV-2 spike peptides, obtained after COVID-19 vaccination. Here the CDR3 reads CASSLGSETQYF. DNA for the CDR3: TGCGCCAGCAGCTTGGGGTCGGAGACCCAGTACTTC.